This entry lists 3 T cell receptor beta chains sequenced from one sample in a study of blood T cell repertoires in acute mononucleosis. Sequencing was performed with immunoSEQ multiplex PCR; in TCRdb, only in-frame clones are kept and a portion is missing. The table has 7,700 or so clones, 20% to 25% seen once. Time point defined: acute infectious mononucleosis, at clinical presentation within 2 weeks of symptom onset (visit 1). The sequenced sample was EBV YVL epitope tetramer+ CD8+ T cells sorted from PBMCs, obtained during acute infectious mononucleosis. Subset described: CD8 T cells binding a tetramer with EBV BRLF1 109-117 peptide (YVL-BR). These receptors all stem from a woman younger than 30 with infectious mononucleosis caused by EBV.

This chain uses TRBV27 with TRBJ2-7; D gene ambiguous. The germline V and J ends were trimmed by 8 bases and 5 bases, with 10 bases remaining between them. The length of the CDR3 is 11 residues. Germline loops: CDR1 MNHEY, CDR2 SMNVEV (reference sequence). CDR3 nucleotides: TGTGCCAGCGGCTCCAGCCACGAGCAGTACTTC. Translation: CASGSSHEQYF.

This rearrangement joins TRBV6-1 to TRBJ2-5, with 7 positions matching TRBD1. There are 15 residues in the CDR3. Germline-derived CDR1 and CDR2 are MNHNS and SASEGT. J lost 5 bases, V lost 6 bases, and 12 bases had no gene match. This CDR3 is CASRQLTGSAETQYF. The DNA of the CDR3 is TGTGCCAGCAGGCAGTTGACAGGGTCGGCGGAGACCCAGTACTTC.

Relative to its sample, this clone is medium-sized. The V gene is TRBV7-2, the J gene TRBJ1-2; possible D gene TRBD1, 6 bases. CDR1 is SGHTA and CDR2 is FQGNSA in the germline V gene. The CDR3 has 15 amino acids. The V gene lost 6 bases and the J gene lost 0 bases, with 14 bases spanning the gap. CDR3 loop: CASRKDSIPNYGYTF. The CDR3 DNA reads as TGTGCCAGCAGAAAGGACAGTATACCTAACTATGGCTACACCTTC.